This T cell receptor beta chain appears in the sequencing data of a study of CD8 T cells in ankylosing spondylitis. General study points: Reports say disease-linked clones showed up significantly more in matched ankylosing spondylitis synovial fluid. Disease-linked clones bore a CD8+ phenotype and were relatively rare in peripheral blood.

TCRdb re-called the 5' RACE reads through MiXCR, storing one row per CDR3 protein. The sample holds a few hundred thousand distinct CDR3 sequences, 15% to 20% seen once. This clonotype was observed a handful of times. Its antigen remains unidentified. The TCR was taken from a male donor with ankylosing spondylitis or in good health (not recorded which). Sequenced input: blood, either unsorted or a sorted T cell fraction (not recorded which).

This CDR3 reads CASSQEWGGVAYNEQFF. CDR3 coding DNA: TGCGCCAGCAGCCAAGAGTGGGGAGGGGTCGCCTACAATGAGCAGTTCTTC. The chain combines TRBV4-3 with TRBJ2-1; 7 positions agree with TRBD2. The trim removed 0 bases at V and 2 bases at J, leaving 7 bases unmatched. The CDR3 is 17 residues long. CDR1 is LGHNA and CDR2 is YSLEER in the germline V gene.